This is a list of T cell receptor beta chains from one sample in a study of cytomegalovirus exposure and HLA in healthy donors. Generated by immunoSEQ multiplex PCR, the TCRdb table keeps only in-frame clones and is missing some. The sample lists about 59,000 clones; about 81% were seen once. Sequencing was done on a sample of PBMCs. These receptors came from a man aged 25-40 years in good health and CMV-seropositive. CDR3s include the opening cysteine and the closing phenylalanine or tryptophan. Fields, in order: V gene, J gene, CDR3 protein.

>TRBV5-8|TRBJ2-7
CASSLQTYEQYF
>TRBV5-1|TRBJ2-6
CASSLGLAGGSGANVLTF
>TRBV28|TRBJ1-6
CASSLPSGRDSPLHF
>TRBV5-1|TRBJ2-7
CASSLGSAGVSYEQYF
>TRBV9|TRBJ2-1
CASSVAAGAVNEQFF
>TRBV19|TRBJ2-1
CASRHRRGGNEQFF
>TRBV4-1|TRBJ2-3
CASSQGTGADTQYF
>TRBV18|TRBJ2-4
CASSPGRLTGGGNIQYF
>TRBV27|TRBJ1-4
CASSIFGQPNEKLFF
>TRBV20-1|TRBJ2-1
CSGGEYNEQFF
>TRBV28|TRBJ1-2
CASSSFPTSRDGYTF
>TRBV5-5|TRBJ1-5
CASSLGQGRDQPQHF
>TRBV4-1|TRBJ2-5
CASSPGPVTETQYF
>TRBV30|NA
CAWSITSRDEQYF
>TRBV9|TRBJ2-3
CASSVGTGPGSDTQYF
>TRBV5-1|TRBJ2-7
CASSIPYSYEQYF
>TRBV7-6|TRBJ1-1
CASSPQHNRNTEAFF